This T cell receptor beta chain is from a study of cytomegalovirus exposure and HLA in healthy donors (dated by TCRdb to the late 2010s). Regarding the complete study: According to an earlier analysis of 550 to 700 of the donors, roughly 180 million T cells yielded roughly 110 million unique TCR beta sequences and about 280 Gb of sequence data. An early release covering around 630 HLA-typed donors comprised about 310 gigabases of sequencing data and tens of millions of unique TCR sequences. Of the 350 to 400 genotyped donors, approximately 83% fell in the genetic ancestry cluster associated with self-reported Caucasian donors. The study was designed to test whether signatures of past pathogen exposure could be identified by cataloging public T cell receptors. The T cell repertoires of 666 subjects were profiled by immunosequencing and related to cytomegalovirus serostatus. Along with the approximately 620-subject first cohort, a separate validation cohort of 120 different subjects was used. The study combined high-throughput TCR immunosequencing, statistical association of individual TCRs with disease status, and machine learning to predict cytomegalovirus infection status. A later analysis re-analyzed previously published TCR beta repertoires from several hundred donors and added high-resolution HLA genotyping to study TCR occurrence patterns. Rather than using new phenotypic data, the later analysis identified candidate immune exposures from TCR beta sequences and from how often those sequences occurred across donors. In an earlier analysis of 587 of the donors, high-throughput TCR beta sequencing was used to judge whether each TCR beta V gene segment behaved as functional or pseudogenic. Donor age, sex, ethnicity and CMV serostatus were collected together with the repertoire data. A later genetic analysis used genome-wide SNP genotypes for about three fifths of the 666 donors, treating that subset as a discovery cohort. Every repertoire in the discovery cohort had been generated on one and the same sequencing platform. HLA typing covered class I and class II loci at four-digit resolution. The number of typed donors differed by locus: 629-630 for A, B, C, DRB1 and DQB1; approximately 540 for DQA1; 606 for DPA1; and around 470 for DPB1. A handful of DR-DQ haplotypes were handled as single units for association and clustering because linkage in the cohort was strong. On average, around 240,000 unique TCR beta nucleotide sequences were sequenced per donor among more than 350 genotyped donors of the cohort, with roughly 18% of those sequences being non-productive.

The cohort consisted of some 670 healthy bone marrow donors. At the time of sampling, every cohort member was nominally healthy, though immune exposures that went unrecorded were likely present. The donor was CMV seronegative and was included in the group of 352 seronegative cohort members. Each donor provided a peripheral blood sample, and peripheral blood mononuclear cells were used for TCR beta sequencing. Genomic DNA extraction from the blood cell samples was performed with the Qiagen DNeasy Blood Extraction Kit. On this clone: Its antigen specificity is not known.

Library construction relied on the immunoSEQ multiplex PCR assay. For the multiplex PCR, a mixture combining 60 forward primers for TCR Vbeta segments and 13 reverse primers for TCR Jbeta segments was used. Amplification of the CDR3 region of rearranged TCR beta genes was performed with a multiplex PCR assay on genomic DNA. The Illumina HiSeq System was used to sequence the amplified TCR beta libraries as 87-base-pair reads. As for the original processing: A later analysis tallied around 80 million unique TCR beta chains across the 660 or so repertoires, and roughly 11 million of those chains were shared by two or more donors. Raw reads were error-corrected and collapsed into unique sequences by a nearest-neighbor algorithm in which closely related sequences were merged to remove PCR and sequencing errors. CDR3 sequences were aligned to IMGT reference sequences to assign V, D and J gene segments. For a sequence to be retained, a match of at least six nucleotides was required to both a V gene segment and a J gene segment. Rearrangements were called productive when the CDR3 lacked stop codons and stayed in frame with V and J; all others were non-productive. Following IMGT convention, CDR3 was defined as the stretch from the second conserved V-encoded cysteine up to the conserved J-encoded phenylalanine. The earlier analysis of roughly 590 of the donors excluded any sequence lacking an unambiguous match to a single V gene segment. An earlier analysis of 500 to 700 of the donors classified V segments as functional when productive rearrangements were above 56.7% and as segregating when the standard deviation between donors was above 5%. A statistical classification framework was built to diagnose cytomegalovirus status from the catalog of TCR beta chain sequences. A later analysis assigned V and J genes by comparing TCR nucleotide sequences with IMGT/GENE-DB human TR gene sequences. In a later analysis, CDR3 sequences and most-parsimonious VDJ recombination scenarios were assigned using the TCRdist pipeline. A later analysis defined each TCR beta chain by its CDR3 amino acid sequence plus V-gene family, and excluded reads lacking a unique V-gene family. To address suspected cross-contamination and a sequencing artifact, a later analysis removed 592 highly shared, low-generation-probability nucleotide sequences. In a later analysis, a clonal expansion index was calculated for each public chain from normalized within-repertoire ranks of inferred template counts. In a later analysis, generation probabilities were computed using a VDJ recombination model fitted to out-of-frame rearrangements, and the results were checked against IGoR. In a later analysis, TCR-TCR, TCR-HLA and TCR-CMV co-occurrence was scored with hypergeometric tests, and a repertoire-size bias correction was applied to TCR pairs. To estimate false discovery rates, a later analysis permuted the HLA or CMV assignments 20 times. In a later analysis, co-occurring TCRs were grouped using DBSCAN, with TCRdist sequence similarity added in when clustering inside HLA-allele-positive subsets. Repertoires with fewer than 30,000 or more than 120,000 public chains were left out of co-occurrence clustering, as were five repertoires with anomalous nucleotide sharing. TCRdb's version of the immuneACCESS table is confined to in-frame rearrangements and falls short of the full clone set. An unresolved V gene accounts for under half of the shortfall where checked; the remainder is of unknown origin. The V and J calls and clone size are taken from that table; D and trimming were inferred from the DNA. This sample's table carries about 60,000 clones. The top ten clones comprise approximately 2% of the sample.

What the work shows at the level of the full study, not this receptor alone: V-gene and J-gene trimming of TCR beta chains was associated with a missense DCLRE1C variant in a later genetic analysis, and the association was replicated in an independent cohort. Because counts were too low, seventeen rarely observed V segments, including chromosome 9 orphons, were excluded from the earlier analysis of around 590 of the donors. The authors suggested that the approach could potentially be generalized to other disease states and immunological phenotypes. According to a later analysis, parvovirus B19, influenza, CMV and Epstein-Barr virus appeared linked to several top co-occurrence clusters. Because the 87-base-pair reads could not distinguish some IMGT-functional V segments, including TRBV6-2 and TRBV6-3, those segments were excluded. According to a later analysis, TCR association rates differed among HLA loci, with DRB1 alleles showing the most associated TCRs and HLA-C alleles showing the fewest. The only immune exposure information available for the cohort was CMV serostatus. In a later analysis, most CMV-associated TCR beta chains were found to appear HLA-restricted, with HLA associations seemingly driven largely by CMV exposure. A further reported finding was that TCR beta sequences accurately predicted the HLA-A and HLA-B alleles for most subjects in the first cohort. Because some donors lacked HLA typing at each locus, the association tests relied only on the typed subset. Sequencing depth was assumed to be roughly uniform across donors in the presence/absence analyses, though that assumption may not hold. A group of highly shared sequence variants was considered likely to be a technical artifact of the sequencing pipeline. Most TCR sequences were seen in very few donors, while some public TCRs were found in many individuals. A later analysis associated approximately 17,000 TCR beta sequences with specific HLA alleles at a false discovery rate of 0.05. Correlated functional status among segregating V segments might reflect linkage disequilibrium, but an unknown experimental factor could not be ruled out. In the study, 150 to 200 TCR beta chains were listed as associated with cytomegalovirus. Compared with equally common non-associated chains, HLA-associated TCR beta chains in a later analysis were more clonally expanded and had lower generation probabilities. In an earlier analysis of more than 450 of the donors, most TCR beta V segments were observed in productive rearrangements about 87% or about 30% of the time, broadly matching IMGT annotations. In vitro tests confirmed that three of the cytomegalovirus-associated TCR beta chains recognize cytomegalovirus antigens. The classifier was reported to diagnose cytomegalovirus status with high specificity and sensitivity in both the original cohort and the validation cohort. This cohort had only TCR beta chains sequenced, and the lack of alpha or paired-chain data limited which features could be detected. In a later genetic analysis, fewer N-insertions in productive TCRs were reported among donors in an Asian-associated ancestry cluster than the approximately 670-donor mean. When HLA alleles, especially DR and DQ, strongly co-occurred, TCR associations were difficult to assign to individual alleles.

Deletion took 3 bases off V and 2 bases off J, with a span of 13 bases between the germline ends. From cysteine to phenylalanine, the CDR3 is 15 amino acids long. The only DNA kept is the CDR3, 45 bases in frame from the first base. For CDR1 and CDR2, the germline V gene lists KGHSH and LQKENI. The source is a young woman in good health and CMV-seronegative. This chain is built from TRBV18 and TRBJ2-5; the D gene is possibly TRBD1, with 5 bases matching. The sequencing input was PBMCs. The CDR3 has the sequence CASSPVQGQQETQYF. The DNA is as follows: TGTGCCAGCTCACCGGTGCAGGGCCAACAAGAGACCCAGTACTTC.